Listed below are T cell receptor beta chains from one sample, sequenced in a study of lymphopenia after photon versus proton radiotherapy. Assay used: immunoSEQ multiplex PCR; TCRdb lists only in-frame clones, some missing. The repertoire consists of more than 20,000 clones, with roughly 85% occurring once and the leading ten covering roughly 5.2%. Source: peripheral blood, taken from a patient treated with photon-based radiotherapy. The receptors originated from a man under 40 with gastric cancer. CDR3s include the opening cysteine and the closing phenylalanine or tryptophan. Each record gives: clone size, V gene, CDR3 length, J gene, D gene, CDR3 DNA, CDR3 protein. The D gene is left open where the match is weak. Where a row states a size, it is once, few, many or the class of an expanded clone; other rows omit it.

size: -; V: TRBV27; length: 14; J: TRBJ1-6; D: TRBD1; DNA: TGTGCCAGCAGTTTAACAGGGGATAATTCACCCCTCCACTTT; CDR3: CASSLTGDNSPLHF
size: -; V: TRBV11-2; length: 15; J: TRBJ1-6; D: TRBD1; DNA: TGTGCCAGCAGCTCAGCTGGACAGGGAGGAACACCCCTCCACTTT; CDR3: CASSSAGQGGTPLHF
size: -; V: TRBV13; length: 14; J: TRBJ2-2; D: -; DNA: TGTGCCAGCAGCCCCCTGGGGAGCGTCGGGGAGCTGTTTTTT; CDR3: CASSPLGSVGELFF
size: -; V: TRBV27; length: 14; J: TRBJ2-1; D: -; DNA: TGTGCCAGCAGTTCGAAGACAGGCTATCGTGAGCAGTTCTTC; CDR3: CASSSKTGYREQFF
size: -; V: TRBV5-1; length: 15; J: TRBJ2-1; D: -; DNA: TGCGCCAGCAGCGGCGGGACTGCCTCCTACAATGAGCAGTTCTTC; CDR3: CASSGGTASYNEQFF
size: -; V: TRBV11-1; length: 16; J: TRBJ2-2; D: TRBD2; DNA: TGTGCCAGCAGCTTGATGCGGGCGGGAGACACCGGGGAGCTGTTTTTT; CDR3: CASSLMRAGDTGELFF
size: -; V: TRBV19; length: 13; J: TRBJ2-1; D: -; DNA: TGTGCCAGTAAACTACAGGGCGGGAATGAGCAGTTCTTC; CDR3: CASKLQGGNEQFF
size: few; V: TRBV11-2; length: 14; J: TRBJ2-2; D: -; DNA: TGTGCCAGCAGATTCGAAGGTATCACCGGGGAGCTGTTTTTT; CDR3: CASRFEGITGELFF
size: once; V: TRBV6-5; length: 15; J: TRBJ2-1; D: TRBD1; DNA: TGTGCCAGCAGCCACCGGGACAGGGGAAACAATGAGCAGTTCTTC; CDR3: CASSHRDRGNNEQFF
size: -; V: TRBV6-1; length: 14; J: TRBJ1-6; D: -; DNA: TGTGCCAGCTCCCATAGCTCCTATAATTCACCCCTCCACTTT; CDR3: CASSHSSYNSPLHF
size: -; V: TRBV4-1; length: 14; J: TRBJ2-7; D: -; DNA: TGCGCCAGCAGCCATGACCCTAAGGCGACCGAGCAGTACTTC; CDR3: CASSHDPKATEQYF
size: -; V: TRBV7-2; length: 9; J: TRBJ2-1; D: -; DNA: TGTGCCAGCGGATATGAGCAGTTCTTC; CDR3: CASGYEQFF
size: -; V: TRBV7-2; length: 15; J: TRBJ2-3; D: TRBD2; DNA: TGTGCCAGCAGCAGGCGGGGGGGCGGTGAGGATACGCAGTATTTT; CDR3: CASSRRGGGEDTQYF
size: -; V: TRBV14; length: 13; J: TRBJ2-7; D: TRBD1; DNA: TGTGCCAGCAGCCAAGCACAGGGGGACGAGCAGTACTTC; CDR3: CASSQAQGDEQYF
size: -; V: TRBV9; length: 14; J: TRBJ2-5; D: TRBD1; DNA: TGTGCCAGCAGCGTAGGACAGGGGGGGGTGGCCCAGTACTTC; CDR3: CASSVGQGGVAQYF
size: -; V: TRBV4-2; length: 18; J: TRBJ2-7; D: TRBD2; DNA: TGTGCCAGCAGCCAAGATAACGTCGGGACTAGCACTTTTTACGAGCAGTACTTC; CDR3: CASSQDNVGTSTFYEQYF
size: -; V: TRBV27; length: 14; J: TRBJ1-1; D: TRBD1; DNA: TGTGCCAGCAGTTTAGACAGGGCGGACACTGAAGCTTTCTTT; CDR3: CASSLDRADTEAFF
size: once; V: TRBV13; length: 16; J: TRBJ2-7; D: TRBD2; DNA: TGTGCCAGCAGCTTCTATTCTAGCGGGAGCTCCTACGAGCAGTACTTC; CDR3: CASSFYSSGSSYEQYF
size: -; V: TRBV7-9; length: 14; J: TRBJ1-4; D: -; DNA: TGTGCCAGCATTAAAGAGGGGGGAAATGAAAAACTGTTTTTT; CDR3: CASIKEGGNEKLFF
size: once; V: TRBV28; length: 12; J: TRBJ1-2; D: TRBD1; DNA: TGTGCCAGCGTGGGACAGGTCTATGGCTACACCTTC; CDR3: CASVGQVYGYTF
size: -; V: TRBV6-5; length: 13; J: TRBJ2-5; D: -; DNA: TGTGCCAGCAGTTACTCGGGTTGGGAGACCCAGTACTTC; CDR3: CASSYSGWETQYF
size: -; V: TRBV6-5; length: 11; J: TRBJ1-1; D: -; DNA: TGTGCCAGCAGTTACGGGAGGGAAGCTTTCTTT; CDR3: CASSYGREAFF
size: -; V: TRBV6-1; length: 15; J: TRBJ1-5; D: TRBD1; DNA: TGTGCCAGCAGTGGGGGGACAGGATGGAATCAGCCCCAGCATTTT; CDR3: CASSGGTGWNQPQHF
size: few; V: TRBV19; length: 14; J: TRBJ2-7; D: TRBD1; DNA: TGTGCCAGTAGCCTGACAGGGGCCGTTTACGAGCAGTACTTC; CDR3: CASSLTGAVYEQYF
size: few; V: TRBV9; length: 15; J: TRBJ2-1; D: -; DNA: TGTGCCAGCAGCGCCCGGGACCTGGACCTTGATGAGCAGTTCTTC; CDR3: CASSARDLDLDEQFF
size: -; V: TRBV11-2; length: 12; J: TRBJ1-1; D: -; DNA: TGTGCCACCGGAAAGGGGGACACTGAAGCTTTCTTT; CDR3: CATGKGDTEAFF
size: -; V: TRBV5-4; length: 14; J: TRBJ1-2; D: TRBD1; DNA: TGTGCCAGCAGCGGCCTGGACAGGGGAGATGGCTACACCTTC; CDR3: CASSGLDRGDGYTF
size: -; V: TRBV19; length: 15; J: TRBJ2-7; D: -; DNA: TGTGCCAGTACTGTCGACGGGGGAAGCTCCTACGAGCAGTACTTC; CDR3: CASTVDGGSSYEQYF
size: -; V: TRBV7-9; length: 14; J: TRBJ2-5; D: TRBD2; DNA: TGTGCCAGTTCGGCTAGCGGGAGGGTACAGACCCAGTACTTC; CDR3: CASSASGRVQTQYF
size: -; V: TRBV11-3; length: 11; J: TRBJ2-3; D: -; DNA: TGTGCCAGCCGAACCACAGATACGCAGTATTTT; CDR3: CASRTTDTQYF
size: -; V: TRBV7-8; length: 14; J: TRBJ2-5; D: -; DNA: TGTGCCAGCAGCTTCGAAGACAGTCAAGAGACCCAGTACTTC; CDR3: CASSFEDSQETQYF
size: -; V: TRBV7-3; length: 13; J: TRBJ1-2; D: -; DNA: TGTGCCAGCAGCTTGAGGGTTGGGGATGGCTACACCTTC; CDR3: CASSLRVGDGYTF
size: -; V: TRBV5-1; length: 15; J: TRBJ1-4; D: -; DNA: TGCGCCAGCAGCCGCCAGTCAGGGTGGGATGAAAAACTGTTTTTT; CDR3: CASSRQSGWDEKLFF
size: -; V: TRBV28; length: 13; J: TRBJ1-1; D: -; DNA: TGTGCCAGCAGTCCCAAAATGAACACTGAAGCTTTCTTT; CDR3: CASSPKMNTEAFF
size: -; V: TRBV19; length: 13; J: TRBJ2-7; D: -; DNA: TGTGCCAGTAGTCCCAGGGGTGCCTACGAGCAGTACTTC; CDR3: CASSPRGAYEQYF
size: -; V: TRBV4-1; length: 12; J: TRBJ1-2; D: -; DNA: TGCGCCAGCAGCCAAGCTAACTATGGCTACACCTTC; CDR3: CASSQANYGYTF
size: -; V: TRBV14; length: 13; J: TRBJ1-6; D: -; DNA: TGTGCCAGCAGCCAAGATCCGGATTCACCCCTCCACTTT; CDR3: CASSQDPDSPLHF
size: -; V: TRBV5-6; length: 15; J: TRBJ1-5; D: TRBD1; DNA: TGTGCCAGCAGCAACCTGGACAGGGAAGATCAGCCCCAGCATTTT; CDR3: CASSNLDREDQPQHF
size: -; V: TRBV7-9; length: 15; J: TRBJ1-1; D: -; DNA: TGTGCCAGCAGCTTAGGGACCCCGAACTACACTGAAGCTTTCTTT; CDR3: CASSLGTPNYTEAFF
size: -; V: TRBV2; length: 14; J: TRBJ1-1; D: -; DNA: TGTGCCAGCAGCCCGGACCGTTTGAACACTGAAGCTTTCTTT; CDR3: CASSPDRLNTEAFF
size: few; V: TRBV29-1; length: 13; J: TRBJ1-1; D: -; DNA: TGCAGCGGGGCAGAGGGTTTAAACACTGAAGCTTTCTTT; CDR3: CSGAEGLNTEAFF
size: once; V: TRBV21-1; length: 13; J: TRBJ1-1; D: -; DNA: TGTGCCAGCGGTTCGCCTTTCTACACTGAAGCTTTCTTT; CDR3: CASGSPFYTEAFF
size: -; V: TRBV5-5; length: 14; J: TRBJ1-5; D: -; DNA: TGTGCCAGCAGCTTGGAGGGGGTAGGGCAGCCCCAGCATTTT; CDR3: CASSLEGVGQPQHF